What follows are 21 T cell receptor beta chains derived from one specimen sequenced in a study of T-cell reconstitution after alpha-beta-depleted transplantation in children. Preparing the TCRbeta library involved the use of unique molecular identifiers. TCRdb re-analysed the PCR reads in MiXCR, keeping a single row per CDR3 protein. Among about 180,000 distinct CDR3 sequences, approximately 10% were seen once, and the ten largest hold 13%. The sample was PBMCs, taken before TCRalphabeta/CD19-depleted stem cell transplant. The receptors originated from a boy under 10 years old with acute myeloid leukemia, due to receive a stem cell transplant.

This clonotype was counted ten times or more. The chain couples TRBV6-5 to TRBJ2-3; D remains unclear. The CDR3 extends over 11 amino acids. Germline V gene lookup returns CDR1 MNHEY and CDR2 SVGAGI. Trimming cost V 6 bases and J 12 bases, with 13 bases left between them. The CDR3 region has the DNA TGTGCCAGCAGCGATCGTCTGACTCAGTATTTT. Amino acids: CASSDRLTQYF.

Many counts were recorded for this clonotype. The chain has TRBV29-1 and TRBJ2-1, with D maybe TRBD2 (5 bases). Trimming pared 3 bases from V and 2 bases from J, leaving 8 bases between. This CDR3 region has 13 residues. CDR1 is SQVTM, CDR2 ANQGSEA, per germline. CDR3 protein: CSVDQRTYNEQFF. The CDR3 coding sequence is TGCAGCGTTGACCAGCGGACCTACAATGAGCAGTTCTTC.

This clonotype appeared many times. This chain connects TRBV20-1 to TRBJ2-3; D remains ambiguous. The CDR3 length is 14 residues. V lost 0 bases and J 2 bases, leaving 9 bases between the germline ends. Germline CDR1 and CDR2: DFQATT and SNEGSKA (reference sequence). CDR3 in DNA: TGCAGTGCTAGAGATCGTAAAATCACAGATACGCAGTATTTT. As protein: CSARDRKITDTQYF.

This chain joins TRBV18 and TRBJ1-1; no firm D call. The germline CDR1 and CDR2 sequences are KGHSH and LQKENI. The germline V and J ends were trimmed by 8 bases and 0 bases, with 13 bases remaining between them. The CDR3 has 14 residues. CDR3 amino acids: CASPIGEMNTEAFF. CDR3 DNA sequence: TGTGCCAGCCCCATCGGGGAGATGAACACTGAAGCTTTCTTT.

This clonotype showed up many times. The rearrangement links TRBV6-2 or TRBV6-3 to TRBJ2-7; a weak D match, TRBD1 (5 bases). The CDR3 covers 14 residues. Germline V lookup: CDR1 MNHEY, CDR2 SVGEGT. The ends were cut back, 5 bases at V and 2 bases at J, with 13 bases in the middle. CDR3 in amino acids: CASSPTGLAYEQYV. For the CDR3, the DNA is TGTGCCAGCAGTCCAACAGGTTTAGCCTACGAGCAGTACGTC.

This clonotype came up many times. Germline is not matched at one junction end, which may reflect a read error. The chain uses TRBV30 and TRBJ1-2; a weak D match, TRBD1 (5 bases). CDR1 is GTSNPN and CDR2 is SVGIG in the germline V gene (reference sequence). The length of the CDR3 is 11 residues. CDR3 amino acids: CAWSVLWGNSF. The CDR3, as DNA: TGTGCCTGGAGTGTACTCTGGGGGAACAGCTTC. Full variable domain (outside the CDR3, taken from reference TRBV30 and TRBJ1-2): SQTIHQWPATLVQPVGSPLSLECTVEGTSNPNLYWYRQAAGRGLQLLFYSVGIGQISSEVPQNLSASRPQDRQFILSSKKLLLSDSGFYLCAWSVLWGNSFGSGTRLTVV.

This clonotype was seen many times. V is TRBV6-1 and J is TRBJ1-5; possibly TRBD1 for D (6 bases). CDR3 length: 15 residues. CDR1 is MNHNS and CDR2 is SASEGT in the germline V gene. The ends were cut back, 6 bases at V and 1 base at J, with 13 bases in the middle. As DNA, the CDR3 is TGTGCCAGCAGGAAACAGGGACTGAGCAATCAGCCCCAGCATTTT. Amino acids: CASRKQGLSNQPQHF.

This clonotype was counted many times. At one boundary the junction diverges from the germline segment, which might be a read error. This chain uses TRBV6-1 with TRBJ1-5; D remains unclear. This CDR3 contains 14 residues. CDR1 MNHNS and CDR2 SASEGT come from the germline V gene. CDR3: CASSQAPENQPQHF. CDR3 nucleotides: TGTGCCAGCAGTCAAGCGCCCGAAAATCAGCCCCAGCATTTT.

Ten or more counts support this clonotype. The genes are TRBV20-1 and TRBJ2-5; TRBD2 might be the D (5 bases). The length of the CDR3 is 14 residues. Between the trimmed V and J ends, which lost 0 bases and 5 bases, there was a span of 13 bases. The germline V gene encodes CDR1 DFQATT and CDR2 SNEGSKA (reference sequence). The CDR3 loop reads CSARDSASLETQYF. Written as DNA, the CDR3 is TGCAGTGCTAGAGATTCCGCTAGCCTGGAGACCCAGTACTTC.

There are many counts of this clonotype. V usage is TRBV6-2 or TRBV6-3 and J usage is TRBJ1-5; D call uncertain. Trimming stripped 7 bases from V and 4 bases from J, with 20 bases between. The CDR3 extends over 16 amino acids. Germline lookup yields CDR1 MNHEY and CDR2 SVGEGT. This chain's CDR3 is CASNGEGNLRNQPQHF. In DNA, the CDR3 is TGTGCCAGCAATGGAGAAGGAAACCTTCGAAATCAGCCCCAGCATTTT.

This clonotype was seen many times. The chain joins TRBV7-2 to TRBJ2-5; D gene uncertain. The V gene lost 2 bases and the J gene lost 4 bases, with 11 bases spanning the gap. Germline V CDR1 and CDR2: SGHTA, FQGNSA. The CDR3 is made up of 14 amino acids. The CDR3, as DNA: TGTGCCAGCAGCTTATCCCCAGCCTTAGAGACCCAGTACTTC. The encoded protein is CASSLSPALETQYF.

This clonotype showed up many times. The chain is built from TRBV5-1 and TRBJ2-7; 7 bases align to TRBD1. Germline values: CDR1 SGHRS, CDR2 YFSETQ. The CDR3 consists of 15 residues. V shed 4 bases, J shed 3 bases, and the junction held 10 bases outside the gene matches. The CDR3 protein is CASSLVQAGGYEQYF. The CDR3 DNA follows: TGCGCCAGCAGCCTGGTCCAGGCAGGGGGCTACGAGCAGTACTTC.

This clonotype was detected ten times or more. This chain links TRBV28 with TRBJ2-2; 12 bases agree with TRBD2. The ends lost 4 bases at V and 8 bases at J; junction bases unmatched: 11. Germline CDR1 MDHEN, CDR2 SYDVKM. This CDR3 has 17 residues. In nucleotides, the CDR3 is TGTGCCAGCAGTTCCCTCTTGCTAGCGGGAGGGCCTGGGGAGCTGTTTTTT. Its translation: CASSSLLLAGGPGELFF.

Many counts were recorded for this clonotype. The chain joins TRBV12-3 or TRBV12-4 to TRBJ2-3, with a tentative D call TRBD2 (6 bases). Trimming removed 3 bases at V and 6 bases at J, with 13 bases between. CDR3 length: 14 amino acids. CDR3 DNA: TGTGCCAGCAGTTTCGGAGGGCCGGGCGATACGCAGTATTTT. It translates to CASSFGGPGDTQYF.

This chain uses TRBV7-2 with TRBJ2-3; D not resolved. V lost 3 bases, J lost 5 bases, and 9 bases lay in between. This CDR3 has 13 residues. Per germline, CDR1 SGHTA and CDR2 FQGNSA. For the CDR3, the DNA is TGTGCCAGCAGCTTTTCGGGCCAAGATACGCAGTATTTT. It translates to CASSFSGQDTQYF.

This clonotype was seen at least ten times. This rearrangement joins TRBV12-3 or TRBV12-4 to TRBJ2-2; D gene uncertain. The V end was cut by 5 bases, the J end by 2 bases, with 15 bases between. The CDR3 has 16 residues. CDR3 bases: TGTGCCAGCAGTCCCAGCTGGCGGTTAAACACCGGGGAGCTGTTTTTT. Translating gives CASSPSWRLNTGELFF.

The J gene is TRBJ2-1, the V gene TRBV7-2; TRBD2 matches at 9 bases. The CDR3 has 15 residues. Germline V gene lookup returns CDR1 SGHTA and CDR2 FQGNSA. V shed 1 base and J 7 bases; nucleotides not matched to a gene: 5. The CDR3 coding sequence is TGTGCCAGCAGCTTAGTCGGGACTAGCAATAATGAGCAGTTCTTC. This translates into CASSLVGTSNNEQFF.

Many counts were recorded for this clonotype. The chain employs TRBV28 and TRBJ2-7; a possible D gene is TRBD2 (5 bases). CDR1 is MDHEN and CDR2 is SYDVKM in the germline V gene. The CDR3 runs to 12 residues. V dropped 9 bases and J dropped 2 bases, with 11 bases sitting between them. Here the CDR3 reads CASRRVPYEQYF. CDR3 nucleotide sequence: TGTGCCAGTAGGCGGGTCCCCTACGAGCAGTACTTC.

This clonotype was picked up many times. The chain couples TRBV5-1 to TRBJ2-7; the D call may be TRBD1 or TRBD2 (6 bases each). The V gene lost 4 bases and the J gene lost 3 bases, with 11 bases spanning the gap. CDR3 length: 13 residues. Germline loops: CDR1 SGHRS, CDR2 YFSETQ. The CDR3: CASSLEGDYEQYF. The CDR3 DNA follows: TGCGCCAGCAGCCTGGAGGGGGACTACGAGCAGTACTTC.

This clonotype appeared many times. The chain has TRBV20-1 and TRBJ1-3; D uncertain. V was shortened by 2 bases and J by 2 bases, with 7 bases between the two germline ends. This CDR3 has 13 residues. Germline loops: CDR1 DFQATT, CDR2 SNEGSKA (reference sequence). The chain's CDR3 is CSARIGTGNTIYF. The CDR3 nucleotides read TGCAGTGCTAGAATAGGCACTGGAAACACCATATATTTT.

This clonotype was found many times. CDR3 sequence: CASSSTLTGPEQFF. CDR3 bases: TGTGCCAGCAGTTCGACTTTGACAGGACCGGAGCAGTTCTTC. The V call is TRBV28, the J call TRBJ2-1, with D possibly being TRBD1 (6 bases). V lost 4 bases and J lost 10, with 17 bases in between. Germline CDR1 is MDHEN and CDR2 is SYDVKM. The CDR3 length is 14 residues.